This T cell receptor beta chain was captured by sequencing in a study of shared clonotypes between healthy human individuals. Study-wide findings and caveats: Only blood was sampled, and tissue TCR repertoires likely differ from blood ones.

Concerning this clone itself: The antigen is unknown.

CDR3 size: 12 residues. Looked up from germline, CDR1 is SNHLY and CDR2 is FYNNEI. Between the trimmed V and J ends, which lost 7 bases and 8 bases, there was a span of 14 bases. Caucasian adults living in Nashville, Tennessee, provided all samples. Repertoires were generated with immunoSEQ multiplex PCR, while TCRdb's copy carries only in-frame clones and drops some. Of approximately 1.5 million clones in the sample, around 98% were seen once. This chain links TRBV2 with TRBJ1-2, with a weak D call TRBD1 (5 bases). This clonotype was obtained from a man aged 30 to 45 in good health. The sample taken for sequencing was naive CD4+ T cells sorted from blood. Noted subset: CD45RA+ positively selected. The DNA for the CDR3 is TGTGCCAGCAAGGGGCAGGCGGGCGGCTACACCTTC. This codes for CASKGQAGGYTF. Variable domain in full (rest from reference TRBV2 and TRBJ1-2): EPEVTQTPSHQVTQMGQEVILRCVPISNHLYFYWYRQILGQKVEFLVSFYNNEISEKSEIFDDQFSVERPDGSNFTLKIRSTKLEDSAMYFCASKGQAGGYTFGSGTRLTVV.